This is a list of T cell receptor beta chains from one sample in a study of blood T cell repertoires in COVID-19. Profiled with immunoSEQ multiplex PCR; TCRdb holds only in-frame clones, not every one. The sample records about 290,000 clones, 75% to 90% being singletons. Sequencing was performed on PBMCs or T cells enriched from blood (not recorded which). All receptors derive from a woman aged 40 to 50 who had recovered from COVID-19. Both conserved end residues are trimmed from each CDR3. Expanded clones get a size class; other rows say once, few or many, or leave the size out.

j_call v_call clone_size cdr3_aa
TRBJ1-6 TRBV2 few ASRIQGTNSPLH
TRBJ2-1 TRBV6-2/TRBV6-3 - ASSLTPGQGNEQF
TRBJ2-3 TRBV20-1 - SASQRESTDTQY
TRBJ2-7 TRBV28 - AFGVGQY
TRBJ2-7 TRBV15 - ATSRDRGLTYEQY
TRBJ1-1 TRBV5-1 - ASSPGQGNTEAF
TRBJ1-2 TRBV3-1/TRBV3-2 - ASSQPHRGGGYT
TRBJ1-2 TRBV18 - ASSPPGLRTYGYT
TRBJ2-7 TRBV6-5 - ASSLNRWAYEQY
TRBJ1-4 TRBV19 - AVSGTVNEKLF
TRBJ2-1 TRBV5-8 - ASSTEQGNNEQF
TRBJ1-1 TRBV7-8 - ASSFYRGVMNTEAF
TRBJ2-3 TRBV7-2 - ASSFLTTLTMDTQY
TRBJ2-5 TRBV5-1 - ASSHGGGSQETQY
TRBJ1-3 TRBV7-9 - ASSLADRVLSGNTIY
TRBJ2-7 TRBV7-7 - ASSLGTGLDEQY
TRBJ2-2 TRBV4-1 - ASSQVPRTVNTGELF
TRBJ1-1 TRBV2 once ASGRDRVPEAF
TRBJ1-2 TRBV27 once ASTPQGGVLFYGYT
TRBJ2-7 TRBV4-2 - ASSQGVAGGLDEQY
TRBJ1-3 TRBV24-1 - ATSDSDRAGNTIY
TRBJ2-2 TRBV5-1 - ASSTGPANTGELF
TRBJ2-3 TRBV2 - ADGASGTDTQY
TRBJ1-1 TRBV7-9 - ASSHREGTGVTEAF
TRBJ1-5 TRBV12-3/TRBV12-4 - ASSFMRNQPQH
TRBJ2-7 TRBV28 few ASSDRAYEQY
TRBJ1-1 TRBV2 once ASSRQTMNTEAF
TRBJ2-2 TRBV5-1 - ASSLGQPYTGELF
TRBJ2-1 TRBV7-9 - ASSLLAATNEQF
TRBJ1-1 TRBV30 - AWDGVLNTEAF
TRBJ2-1 TRBV3-1/TRBV3-2 - ASSQEGSSYNEQF
TRBJ2-2 TRBV2 few ASSTQGSPSGELF
TRBJ1-1 TRBV4-1 - ASSQDRAYAF
TRBJ1-2 TRBV3-1/TRBV3-2 - ASSQTGRNNYGYT
TRBJ1-1 TRBV3-1/TRBV3-2 - ASSQDVANTEAF
TRBJ1-2 TRBV30 - AWTHRDRDTYGYT
TRBJ2-7 TRBV27 - ASSPGLAGITYEQY
TRBJ1-4 TRBV5-4 - ASSGGQGIPEKLF
TRBJ2-3 TRBV7-9 - ASSGAGVFTDTQY
TRBJ2-7 TRBV7-9 - ASSLSGIYEQY
TRBJ1-1 TRBV4-1 few ASSQSPTDRGNTEAF
TRBJ2-2 TRBV6-5 few ASTLPYSGTGELF
TRBJ1-5 TRBV4-1 - ASSDTGLGNQPQH
TRBJ1-1 TRBV11-2 - ASSFFGTDTEAF
TRBJ2-1 TRBV5-1 - ASSLDPGGEQF
TRBJ1-4 TRBV6-2/TRBV6-3 - ASSFGEKLF
TRBJ1-5 TRBV24-1 - ATSEKGQGNQPQH
TRBJ1-2 TRBV25-1 - ASSRTNYGYT
TRBJ2-1 TRBV6-6 - ASSRRPGSGSGNEQF
TRBJ1-2 TRBV18 - ASSQGTGRGYT
TRBJ2-4 TRBV30 few AWSLRDRMDIQY
TRBJ2-5 TRBV4-2 - ASSQGTSGYQETQY
TRBJ2-3 TRBV5-4 - ASSSPRGGRALTDTQY
TRBJ2-1 TRBV4-1 - ASSQDRGLAYNEQF